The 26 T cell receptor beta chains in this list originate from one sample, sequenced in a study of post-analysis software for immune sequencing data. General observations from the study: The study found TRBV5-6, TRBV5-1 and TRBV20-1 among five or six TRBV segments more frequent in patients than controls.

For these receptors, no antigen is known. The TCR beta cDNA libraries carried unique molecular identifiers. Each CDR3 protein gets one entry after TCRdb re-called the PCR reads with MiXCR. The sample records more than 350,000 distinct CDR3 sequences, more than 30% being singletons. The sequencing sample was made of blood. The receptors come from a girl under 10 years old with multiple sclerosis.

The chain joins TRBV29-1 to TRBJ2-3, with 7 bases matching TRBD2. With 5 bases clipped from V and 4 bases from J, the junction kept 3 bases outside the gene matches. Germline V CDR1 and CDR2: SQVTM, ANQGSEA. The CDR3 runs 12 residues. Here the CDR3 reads CSVSGTADTQYF. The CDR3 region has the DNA TGCAGCGTTAGCGGGACGGCAGATACGCAGTATTTT.

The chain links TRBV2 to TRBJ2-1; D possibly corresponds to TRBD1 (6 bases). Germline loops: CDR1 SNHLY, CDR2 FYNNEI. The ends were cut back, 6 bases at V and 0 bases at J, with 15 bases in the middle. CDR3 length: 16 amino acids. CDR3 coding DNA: TGTGCCAGCAGAGTCGCAGGGGCAAGCTCCTACAATGAGCAGTTCTTC. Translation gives CASRVAGASSYNEQFF. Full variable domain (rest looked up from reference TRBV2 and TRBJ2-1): EPEVTQTPSHQVTQMGQEVILRCVPISNHLYFYWYRQILGQKVEFLVSFYNNEISEKSEIFDDQFSVERPDGSNFTLKIRSTKLEDSAMYFCASRVAGASSYNEQFFGPGTRLTVL.

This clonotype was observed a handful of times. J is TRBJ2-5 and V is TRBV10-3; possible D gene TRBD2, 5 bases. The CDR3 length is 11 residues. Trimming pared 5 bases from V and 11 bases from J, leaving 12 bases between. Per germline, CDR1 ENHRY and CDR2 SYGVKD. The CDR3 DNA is TGTGCCATCAGTCCGGGGTGGGAGCAGTACTTC. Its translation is CAISPGWEQYF.

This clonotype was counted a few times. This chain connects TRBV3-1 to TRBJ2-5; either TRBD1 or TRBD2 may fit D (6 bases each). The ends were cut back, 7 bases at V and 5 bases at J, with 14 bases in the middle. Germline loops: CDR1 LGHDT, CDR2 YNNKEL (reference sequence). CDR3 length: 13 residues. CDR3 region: CASTTGAKETQYF. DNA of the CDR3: TGTGCCAGCACAACGGGGGCGAAGGAGACCCAGTACTTC.

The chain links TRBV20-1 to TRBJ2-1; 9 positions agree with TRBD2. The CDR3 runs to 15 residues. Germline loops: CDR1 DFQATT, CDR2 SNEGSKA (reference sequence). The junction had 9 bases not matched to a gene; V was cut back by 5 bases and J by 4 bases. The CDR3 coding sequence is TGCAGTGCTGTACTCCCGACTAGCGGATACAATGAGCAGTTCTTC. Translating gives CSAVLPTSGYNEQFF.

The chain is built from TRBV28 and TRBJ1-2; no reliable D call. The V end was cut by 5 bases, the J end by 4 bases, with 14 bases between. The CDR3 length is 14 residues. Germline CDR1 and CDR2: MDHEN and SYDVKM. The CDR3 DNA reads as TGTGCCAGCAGTCCACTTACCCGAGGCTATGGCTACACCTTC. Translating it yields CASSPLTRGYGYTF.

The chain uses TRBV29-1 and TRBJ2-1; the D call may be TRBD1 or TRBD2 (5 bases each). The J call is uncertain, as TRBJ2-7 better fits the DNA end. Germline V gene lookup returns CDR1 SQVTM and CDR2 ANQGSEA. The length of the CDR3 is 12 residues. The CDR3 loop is CSVGTAYNEQYF. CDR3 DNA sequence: TGCAGCGTCGGGACGGCCTACAATGAGCAGTACTTC.

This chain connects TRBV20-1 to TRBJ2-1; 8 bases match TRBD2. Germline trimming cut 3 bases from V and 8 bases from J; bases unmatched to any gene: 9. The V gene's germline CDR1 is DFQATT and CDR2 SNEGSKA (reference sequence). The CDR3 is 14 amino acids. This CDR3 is CSASGTSGSDEQFF. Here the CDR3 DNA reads TGCAGTGCTAGTGGAACTAGCGGTAGCGATGAGCAGTTCTTC.

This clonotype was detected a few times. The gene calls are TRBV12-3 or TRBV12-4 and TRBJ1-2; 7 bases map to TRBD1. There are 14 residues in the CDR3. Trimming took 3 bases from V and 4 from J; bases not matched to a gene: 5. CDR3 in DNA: TGTGCCAGCAGTTTTTTAGACAGGGCCTATGGCTACACCTTC. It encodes CASSFLDRAYGYTF.

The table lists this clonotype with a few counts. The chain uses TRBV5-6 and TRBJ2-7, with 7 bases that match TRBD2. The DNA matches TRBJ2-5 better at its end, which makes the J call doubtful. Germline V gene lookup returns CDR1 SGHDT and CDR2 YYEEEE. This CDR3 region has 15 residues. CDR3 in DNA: TGTGCCAGCAGCTTCGCGGCGGGAGTCGCGGAGACCCAGTACTTC. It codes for CASSFAAGVAETQYF.

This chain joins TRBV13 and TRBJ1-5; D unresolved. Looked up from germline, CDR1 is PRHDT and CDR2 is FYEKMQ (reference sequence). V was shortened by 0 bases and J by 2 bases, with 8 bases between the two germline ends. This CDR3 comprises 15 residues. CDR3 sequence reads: CASSLGGSGNQPQHF. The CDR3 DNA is TGTGCCAGCAGCTTAGGAGGGTCAGGCAATCAGCCCCAGCATTTT.

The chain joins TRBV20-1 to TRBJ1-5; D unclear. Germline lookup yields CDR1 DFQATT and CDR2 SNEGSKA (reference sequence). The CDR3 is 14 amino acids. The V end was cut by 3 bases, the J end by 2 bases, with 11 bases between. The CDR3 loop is CSARRAGGNQPQHF. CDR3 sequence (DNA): TGCAGTGCTAGGAGGGCAGGAGGCAATCAGCCCCAGCATTTT.

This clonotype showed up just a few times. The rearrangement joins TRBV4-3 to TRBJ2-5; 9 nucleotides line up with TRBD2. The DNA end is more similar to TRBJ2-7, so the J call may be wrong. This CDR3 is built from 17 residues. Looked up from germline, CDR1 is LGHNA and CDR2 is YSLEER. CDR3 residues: CASSQDLPDSGGPEQYF. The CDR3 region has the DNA TGCGCCAGCAGCCAAGACCTTCCGGATAGCGGGGGCCCCGAGCAGTACTTC.

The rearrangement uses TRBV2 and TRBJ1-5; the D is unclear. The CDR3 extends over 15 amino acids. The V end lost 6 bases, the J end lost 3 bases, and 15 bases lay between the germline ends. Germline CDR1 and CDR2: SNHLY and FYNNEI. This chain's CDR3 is CASSASGSFNQPQHF. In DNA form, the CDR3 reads TGTGCCAGCAGCGCCTCCGGGTCCTTCAATCAGCCCCAGCATTTT.

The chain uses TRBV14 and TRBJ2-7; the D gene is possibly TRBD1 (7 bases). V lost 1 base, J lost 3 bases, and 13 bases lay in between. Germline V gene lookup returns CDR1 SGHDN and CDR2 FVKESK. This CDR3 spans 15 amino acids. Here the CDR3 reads CASSQGRGQNYEQYF. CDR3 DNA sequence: TGTGCCAGCAGCCAAGGGAGGGGACAGAACTACGAGCAGTACTTC.

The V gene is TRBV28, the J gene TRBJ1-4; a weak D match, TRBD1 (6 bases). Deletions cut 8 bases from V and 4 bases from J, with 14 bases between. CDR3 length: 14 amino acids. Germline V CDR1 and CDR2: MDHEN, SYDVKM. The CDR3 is CASRPGQYNEKLFF. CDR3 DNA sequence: TGTGCCAGCCGTCCTGGACAGTATAATGAAAAACTGTTTTTT. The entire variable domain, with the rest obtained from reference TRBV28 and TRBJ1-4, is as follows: DVKVTQSSRYLVKRTGEKVFLECVQDMDHENMFWYRQDPGLGLRLIYFSYDVKMKEKGDIPEGYSVSREKKERFSLILESASTNQTSMYLCASRPGQYNEKLFFGSGTQLSVL.

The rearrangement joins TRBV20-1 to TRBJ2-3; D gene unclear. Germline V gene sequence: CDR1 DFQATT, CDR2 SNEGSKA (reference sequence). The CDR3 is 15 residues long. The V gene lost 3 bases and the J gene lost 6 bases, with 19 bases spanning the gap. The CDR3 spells CSARWYNRASDTQYF. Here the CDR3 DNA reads TGCAGTGCTAGGTGGTACAATCGGGCTTCGGATACGCAGTATTTT.

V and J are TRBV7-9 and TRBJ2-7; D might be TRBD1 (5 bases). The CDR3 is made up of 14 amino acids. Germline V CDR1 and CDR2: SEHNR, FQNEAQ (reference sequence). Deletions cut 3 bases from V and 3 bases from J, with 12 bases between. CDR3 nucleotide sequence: TGTGCCAGCAGCTTGGCAGGGTGGAACTACGAGCAGTACTTC. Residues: CASSLAGWNYEQYF.

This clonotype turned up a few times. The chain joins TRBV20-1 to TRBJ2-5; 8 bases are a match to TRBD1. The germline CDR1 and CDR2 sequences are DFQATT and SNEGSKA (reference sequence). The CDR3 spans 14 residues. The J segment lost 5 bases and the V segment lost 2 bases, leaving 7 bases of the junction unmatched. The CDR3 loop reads CSARTRGLGETQYF. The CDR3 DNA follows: TGCAGTGCTAGAACCAGGGGGCTTGGGGAGACCCAGTACTTC.

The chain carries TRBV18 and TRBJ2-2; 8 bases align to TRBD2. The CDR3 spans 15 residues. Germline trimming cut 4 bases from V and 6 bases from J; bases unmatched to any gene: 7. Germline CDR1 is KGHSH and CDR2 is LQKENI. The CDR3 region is CASSLKRESAGELFF. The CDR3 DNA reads TGTGCCAGCTCACTAAAGCGGGAGTCGGCCGGGGAGCTGTTTTTT.

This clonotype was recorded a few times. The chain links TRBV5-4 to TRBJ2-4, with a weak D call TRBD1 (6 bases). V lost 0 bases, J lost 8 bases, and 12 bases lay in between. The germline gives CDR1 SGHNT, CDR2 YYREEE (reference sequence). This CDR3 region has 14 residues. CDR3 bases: TGTGCCAGCAGCTTGGACAGGGCAGGAGACATTCAGTACTTC. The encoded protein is CASSLDRAGDIQYF. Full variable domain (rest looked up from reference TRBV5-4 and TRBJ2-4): ETGVTQSPTHLIKTRGQQVTLRCSSQSGHNTVSWYQQALGQGPQFIFQYYREEENGRGNFPPRFSGLQFPNYSSELNVNALELDDSALYLCASSLDRAGDIQYFGAGTRLSVL.

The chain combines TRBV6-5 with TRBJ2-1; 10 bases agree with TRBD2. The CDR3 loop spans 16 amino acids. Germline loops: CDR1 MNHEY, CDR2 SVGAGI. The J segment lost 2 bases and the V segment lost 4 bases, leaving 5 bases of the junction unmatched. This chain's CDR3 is CASSSLSGRAYNEQFF. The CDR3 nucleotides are TGTGCCAGCAGTTCCCTGAGCGGGAGGGCCTACAATGAGCAGTTCTTC.

The CDR3 loop reads CASSQNGRETSYEQYF. The CDR3, as DNA: TGTGCCAGCAGTCAAAATGGGAGGGAAACCTCCTACGAGCAGTACTTC. The chain couples TRBV12-3 or TRBV12-4 to TRBJ2-7; TRBD2 aligns across 7 bases. Trimming at V came to 5 bases and at J to 0 bases, leaving 10 bases not matched to a gene. This CDR3 is built from 16 residues.

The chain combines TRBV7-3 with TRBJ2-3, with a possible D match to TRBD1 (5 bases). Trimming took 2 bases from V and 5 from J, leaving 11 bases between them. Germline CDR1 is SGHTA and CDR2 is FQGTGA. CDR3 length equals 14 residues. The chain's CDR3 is CASSLGRVIDTQYF. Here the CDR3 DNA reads TGTGCCAGCAGCTTAGGCAGGGTGATAGATACGCAGTATTTT.

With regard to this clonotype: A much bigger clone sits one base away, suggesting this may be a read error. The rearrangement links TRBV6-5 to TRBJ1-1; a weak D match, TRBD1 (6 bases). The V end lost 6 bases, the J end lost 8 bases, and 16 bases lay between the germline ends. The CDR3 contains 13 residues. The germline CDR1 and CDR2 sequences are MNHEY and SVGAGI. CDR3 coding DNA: TGTGCCAGCAGGCCCCGGGAGGGGGGCGAAGCTTTCTTT. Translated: CASRPREGGEAFF.

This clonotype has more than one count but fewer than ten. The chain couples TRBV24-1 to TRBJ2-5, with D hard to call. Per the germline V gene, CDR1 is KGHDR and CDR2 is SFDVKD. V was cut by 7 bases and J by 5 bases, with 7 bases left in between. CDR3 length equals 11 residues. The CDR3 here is CATSQQETQYF. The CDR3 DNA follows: TGTGCCACCAGCCAACAGGAGACCCAGTACTTC.